A selection of T cell receptor beta chains follows, all from one sample in a study of blood T cell repertoires in COVID-19. TCRdb keeps only in-frame clones here, not all; method: immunoSEQ multiplex PCR. Among about 400,000 clones listed, approximately 90% were seen once. The sample comprised peripheral blood. These receptors all stem from a woman under 40 with acute or convalescent COVID-19. CDR3s include the opening cysteine and the closing phenylalanine or tryptophan. The D gene is left open where the match is weak. A row's size may be missing; if present it is once, few, many or a size class.

v_call: TRBV12-5
clone_size: .
d_call: .
j_call: TRBJ1-5
cdr3_aa: CATGTGEYSNQPQHF
cdr3_nt: TGTGCTACCGGAACAGGAGAATATAGCAATCAGCCCCAGCATTTT

v_call: TRBV7-6
clone_size: .
d_call: .
j_call: TRBJ1-3
cdr3_aa: CASSLNPQNTIYF
cdr3_nt: TGTGCCAGCAGCTTGAACCCCCAGAACACCATATATTTT

v_call: TRBV10-3
clone_size: few
d_call: .
j_call: TRBJ2-3
cdr3_aa: CAISDLVSRPWATDLRGTDTQYF
cdr3_nt: TGTGCCATCAGTGATTTGGTTTCACGCCCCTGGGCCACTGACCTTAGAGGCACAGATACGCAGTATTTT

v_call: TRBV18
clone_size: .
d_call: .
j_call: TRBJ2-3
cdr3_aa: CASSPRFGRSYESTDTQYF
cdr3_nt: TGTGCCAGCTCACCGCGCTTTGGCAGGTCGTATGAGAGCACAGATACGCAGTATTTT

v_call: TRBV29-1
clone_size: .
d_call: .
j_call: TRBJ1-2
cdr3_aa: CSVARGGNYGYTF
cdr3_nt: TGCAGCGTGGCCAGGGGCGGTAACTATGGCTACACCTTC

v_call: TRBV7-2
clone_size: once
d_call: TRBD1
j_call: TRBJ2-7
cdr3_aa: CASSSRGQASYEQYF
cdr3_nt: TGTGCCAGCAGCTCCAGGGGACAGGCGTCCTACGAGCAGTACTTC

v_call: TRBV21-1
clone_size: .
d_call: .
j_call: TRBJ2-1
cdr3_aa: CASSAFGVRSYNEQFF
cdr3_nt: TGTGCCAGCAGCGCGTTTGGAGTTCGGTCCTACAATGAGCAGTTCTTC

v_call: TRBV5-5
clone_size: few
d_call: .
j_call: TRBJ1-6
cdr3_aa: CASSSGARDSPLHF
cdr3_nt: TGTGCCAGCAGTTCGGGTGCGAGGGATTCACCCCTCCACTTT

v_call: TRBV27
clone_size: .
d_call: TRBD2
j_call: TRBJ2-7
cdr3_aa: CASSPGLAGGSSYEQYF
cdr3_nt: TGTGCCAGCAGTCCGGGACTAGCGGGGGGGAGCTCCTACGAGCAGTACTTC

v_call: TRBV5-1
clone_size: .
d_call: .
j_call: TRBJ2-3
cdr3_aa: CASSLSQGSTDTQYF
cdr3_nt: TGCGCCAGCAGCTTATCCCAGGGTAGCACAGATACGCAGTATTTT

v_call: TRBV5-4
clone_size: .
d_call: .
j_call: TRBJ2-3
cdr3_aa: CASSSSGVYTDTQYF
cdr3_nt: TGTGCCAGCAGCTCATCGGGGGTCTACACAGATACGCAGTATTTT

v_call: TRBV19
clone_size: .
d_call: .
j_call: TRBJ1-5
cdr3_aa: CASRTGNQPQHF
cdr3_nt: TGTGCCAGTAGAACGGGCAATCAGCCCCAGCATTTT

v_call: TRBV7-3
clone_size: .
d_call: TRBD2
j_call: TRBJ2-1
cdr3_aa: CASSPGGLGNNEQFF
cdr3_nt: TGTGCCAGCAGCCCGGGAGGACTAGGGAACAATGAGCAGTTCTTC

v_call: TRBV5-4
clone_size: few
d_call: .
j_call: TRBJ1-6
cdr3_aa: CASGQRADNSPLHF
cdr3_nt: TGTGCCAGCGGCCAGAGGGCCGATAATTCACCCCTCCACTTT

v_call: TRBV11-2
clone_size: .
d_call: .
j_call: TRBJ1-6
cdr3_aa: CASSLDLGANSPLHF
cdr3_nt: TGTGCCAGCAGCTTAGATCTGGGGGCCAATTCACCCCTCCACTTT

v_call: TRBV6-5
clone_size: .
d_call: .
j_call: TRBJ2-1
cdr3_aa: CASSYSRGSLNNEQFF
cdr3_nt: TGTGCCAGCAGTTACTCCAGAGGCTCCCTCAACAATGAGCAGTTCTTC

v_call: TRBV18
clone_size: .
d_call: TRBD1
j_call: TRBJ1-2
cdr3_aa: CASSPGQGHYGYTF
cdr3_nt: TGTGCCAGCTCACCGGGACAGGGGCACTATGGCTACACCTTC

v_call: TRBV9
clone_size: .
d_call: TRBD1
j_call: TRBJ1-2
cdr3_aa: CASSGKGQGTNYGYTF
cdr3_nt: TGTGCCAGCAGCGGTAAGGGACAGGGAACTAACTATGGCTACACCTTC

v_call: TRBV5-1
clone_size: .
d_call: .
j_call: TRBJ2-5
cdr3_aa: CASTPENQETQYF
cdr3_nt: TGCGCCAGCACCCCGGAGAACCAAGAGACCCAGTACTTC

v_call: TRBV11-2
clone_size: once
d_call: .
j_call: TRBJ2-5
cdr3_aa: CASSLESSVRAETQYF
cdr3_nt: TGTGCCAGCAGCTTAGAATCTAGCGTTAGGGCCGAGACCCAGTACTTC

v_call: TRBV3-1/TRBV3-2
clone_size: .
d_call: .
j_call: TRBJ2-3
cdr3_aa: CASSYRTAEDTQYF
cdr3_nt: TGTGCCAGCAGCTACCGGACAGCCGAAGATACGCAGTATTTT

v_call: TRBV11-2
clone_size: .
d_call: .
j_call: TRBJ1-1
cdr3_aa: CASSLTFTLRTEAFF
cdr3_nt: TGTGCCAGCAGCCTAACGTTCACCTTGCGGACTGAAGCTTTCTTT

v_call: TRBV28
clone_size: .
d_call: .
j_call: TRBJ2-3
cdr3_aa: CASSFISDTQYF
cdr3_nt: TGTGCCAGCAGTTTTATCTCAGATACGCAGTATTTT

v_call: TRBV10-2
clone_size: few
d_call: .
j_call: TRBJ2-2
cdr3_aa: CASKTGTTGELFF
cdr3_nt: TGCGCCAGCAAGACTGGGACTACCGGGGAGCTGTTTTTT